This paragraph reports one T cell receptor beta chain. Its antigen is not known. This entry comes from a study of CD8+ T cells in alopecia areata. Study-level background: Patients received oral tofacitinib, 5 to 10 mg twice daily, for moderate-to-severe alopecia areata. Study-level points and caveats: There were also resident alphabeta T cells of normal skin sequenced in scalp samples.

Trimming removed 3 bases from V and 11 bases from J, with 2 bases in between. CDR1 SGDLS and CDR2 YYNGEE come from the germline V gene. CDR3 length equals 8 residues. Sequencing relied on a cDNA template that was reverse transcribed from extracted RNA. Repertoires were generated with immunoSEQ multiplex PCR, while TCRdb's copy carries only in-frame clones and drops some. The sample lists roughly 150,000 clones; under 60% were seen once. Sequenced here: CD8+ T cells sorted from blood, sampled at week 0. This TCR came from a human donor with alopecia areata. This chain connects TRBV9 to TRBJ1-2; D is unclear. The CDR3 spells CASSAYTF. The CDR3 coding sequence is TGTGCCAGCAGCGCTTACACCTTC.